This T cell receptor beta chain was obtained from a study of cytomegalovirus exposure and HLA in healthy donors. Study as a whole: An analysis done earlier identified roughly 120 million unique TCR beta sequences from around 180 million T cells.

The CDR3 length is 14 residues. Study-wide findings and caveats: In a later analysis, TCR association rates varied by HLA locus: DRB1 most, HLA-C fewest.

This PCR relied on a set of 60 Vbeta primers and 13 Jbeta primers. Authors' methods: A later analysis counted 70 million to 85 million unique TCR beta chains, around 11 million shared. Generated by immunoSEQ multiplex PCR, the TCRdb table keeps only in-frame clones and is missing some. V and J calls and clone size are those listed in that table; D and trimming were worked out from the DNA. Among about 150,000 clones, approximately 79% were seen once, and the ten largest hold about 6.7%. With regard to this clone: Its antigen is still unknown.

The specimen sequenced was PBMCs. This receptor was obtained from a woman aged 35 to 49 in good health and CMV-seropositive. This sequence joins TRBV21-1 and TRBJ2-7; the table gives TRBD1 as D, unverified against the DNA. TRBV21-1 is a documented pseudogene. The CDR3 DNA reads TGTGCCAGCAGCAAAAGTCCCCGCAGATACGAGCAGTACTTC. It specifies CASSKSPRRYEQYF.